A single sample is the source of the 17 T cell receptor beta chains below, sequenced in a study of blood T cell repertoires in COVID-19. The method was immunoSEQ multiplex PCR; TCRdb's version includes in-frame clones alone and lacks a portion of them. The sample includes about 200,000 clones, roughly 92% of them seen just once. The sequenced material came from peripheral blood. Receptor source: a man between 60 and 70 years old with COVID-19, enrolled during active disease.

This chain uses TRBV18 with TRBJ2-7, with D perhaps TRBD1 (5 bases). CDR3 length equals 14 residues. The V gene lost 3 bases and the J gene lost 3 bases, with 12 bases spanning the gap. CDR1 KGHSH and CDR2 LQKENI come from the germline V gene. The CDR3 sequence: CASSPSGNYYEQYF. The DNA for the CDR3 is TGTGCCAGCTCACCGTCAGGGAACTACTACGAGCAGTACTTC.

This sequence joins TRBV11-2 and TRBJ2-7; 9 positions match TRBD1. Germline CDR1 SGHAT, CDR2 FQNNGV. Germline trimming cut 5 bases from V and 5 bases from J; bases unmatched to any gene: 13. The CDR3 is made up of 16 amino acids. CDR3 DNA: TGTGCCAGCAGCCCAACTCCTCGAACAGGGGGCGACGAGCAGTACTTC. This codes for CASSPTPRTGGDEQYF.

The chain joins TRBV7-6 to TRBJ1-6, with 11 bases identical to TRBD1. The germline V gene encodes CDR1 SGHVS and CDR2 FNYEAQ. This CDR3 region has 18 residues. V gave up 5 bases and J gave up 0 bases; unmatched junction bases: 6. CDR3 amino acids: CASSEGDRGSSYNSPLHF. The CDR3 DNA reads as TGTGCCAGCAGCGAAGGGGACAGGGGGAGCTCCTATAATTCACCCCTCCACTTT.

The V call is TRBV2, the J call TRBJ1-2; TRBD1 matches 8 bases. Trimming took 6 bases from V and 6 from J; bases not matched to a gene: 9. The CDR3 is made up of 14 amino acids. CDR1 and CDR2 (germline): SNHLY, FYNNEI. The DNA of the CDR3 is TGTGCCAGCAGGCCTGACAGGGGTGGAGATGGCTACACCTTC. Its protein is CASRPDRGGDGYTF.

The genes are TRBV2 and TRBJ2-7; 7 bases agree with TRBD2. CDR1 is SNHLY, CDR2 FYNNEI, per germline. The V gene end was trimmed by 6 bases and the J gene end by 1 base; junction bases not matched to a gene: 9. CDR3 length equals 15 residues. The CDR3 DNA follows: TGTGCCAGCAGGGTTGGACTAGTGGGGTCCTACGAGCAGTACTTC. The encoded protein is CASRVGLVGSYEQYF.

The V and J genes are TRBV15 and TRBJ2-3; D possibly corresponds to TRBD1 (5 bases). CDR1 is LNHNV and CDR2 is YYDKDF in the germline V gene (reference sequence). The germline V and J ends were trimmed by 1 base and 3 bases, with 8 bases remaining between them. The length of the CDR3 is 14 residues. CDR3 coding DNA: TGTGCCACCAGCAGAGGACAGACGACAGATACGCAGTATTTT. The encoded protein is CATSRGQTTDTQYF.

The rearrangement links TRBV7-3 to TRBJ2-3; the match to TRBD2 covers 9 bases. Germline lookup yields CDR1 SGHTA and CDR2 FQGTGA. The CDR3 covers 17 residues. V gave up 5 bases and J gave up 5 bases; unmatched junction bases: 14. The CDR3 bases are TGTGCCAGCAGCCCCACAGGGGTAGCGGGAGTGGGAGATACGCAGTATTTT. Translation gives CASSPTGVAGVGDTQYF.

V is TRBV19 and J is TRBJ1-4; D gene unclear. The CDR3 sequence is 17 residues long. Germline CDR1 reads LNHDA; CDR2 reads SQIVND (reference sequence). Trimming took 5 bases from V and 6 from J, leaving 22 bases between them. CDR3 nucleotides: TGTGCCAGTAGTCCCCTGGAGTATGTCAGCTCACATGAAAAACTGTTTTTT. Residues: CASSPLEYVSSHEKLFF.

The DNA for the CDR3 is TGTGCCTGGAGTCCCGGACAGGGGGCCGAAAAACTGTTTTTT. Protein: CAWSPGQGAEKLFF. The chain combines TRBV30 with TRBJ1-4, with 11 bases matching TRBD1. The CDR3 is made up of 14 amino acids. Germline V gene data show CDR1 as GTSNPN and CDR2 as SVGIG (reference sequence). J lost 8 bases, V lost 2 bases, and 4 bases had no gene match. The full variable domain, with the rest looked up from reference TRBV30 and TRBJ1-4, is SQTIHQWPATLVQPVGSPLSLECTVEGTSNPNLYWYRQAAGRGLQLLFYSVGIGQISSEVPQNLSASRPQDRQFILSSKKLLLSDSGFYLCAWSPGQGAEKLFFGSGTQLSVL.

The chain carries TRBV10-1 and TRBJ2-7, with unresolved D. The CDR3 length is 11 residues. The ends were cut back, 9 bases at V and 2 bases at J, with 8 bases in the middle. CDR1 WNHNN and CDR2 SYGVQD come from the germline V gene (reference sequence). The CDR3 region has the DNA TGCGCCAGGAACCTAGCCTACGAGCAGTACTTC. This sequence encodes CARNLAYEQYF.

The chain is built from TRBV9 and TRBJ2-2, with 9 bases lining up with TRBD2. The CDR3 extends over 14 amino acids. V lost 5 bases and J lost 7; bases outside the gene matches: 6. Germline V gene sequence: CDR1 SGDLS, CDR2 YYNGEE. CDR3 nucleotides: TGTGCCAGCAGGCCTAGCGGGAAAGTCGGGGAGCTGTTTTTT. Translated: CASRPSGKVGELFF.

The chain links TRBV21-1 to TRBJ2-7; whether TRBD1, the table's D call, matches the DNA was not checked. TRBV21-1 is a recognized pseudogene. The CDR3 is made up of 24 amino acids. CDR3 sequence reads: CASSKGRTGFGCIPLLDLAYEQYF. The CDR3 nucleotides read TGTGCCAGCAGCAAAGGGCGGACAGGGTTTGGCTGTATCCCTTTACTCGACCTCGCCTACGAGCAGTACTTC.

This chain links TRBV5-1 with TRBJ2-3, with D uncertain. CDR3 size: 14 residues. V gave up 4 bases and J gave up 1 base, with 10 bases separating them. Germline CDR1 reads SGHRS; CDR2 reads YFSETQ. The CDR3 spells CASSVFSRTDTQYF. CDR3 in DNA: TGCGCCAGCAGCGTATTTAGCCGCACAGATACGCAGTATTTT.

The V gene is TRBV11-1, the J gene TRBJ1-2; 8 positions agree with TRBD1. CDR1 and CDR2 from the germline V gene are SGHAT and FQDESV (reference sequence). The ends lost 5 bases at V and 3 bases at J; junction bases unmatched: 2. The CDR3 is 13 amino acids. The DNA for the CDR3 is TGTGCCAGCAGCCCACAGGGGGACTATGGCTACACCTTC. It yields the protein CASSPQGDYGYTF.

This clone was detected only once. The gene calls are TRBV18 and TRBJ1-5, with D uncertain. The CDR3 consists of 13 residues. Germline assignment: CDR1 KGHSH and CDR2 LQKENI. Trimming removed 4 bases at V and 4 bases at J, with 8 bases between. The CDR3 region has the DNA TGTGCCAGCTCACTCTCGGGGAATCAGCCCCAGCATTTT. This encodes CASSLSGNQPQHF.

The V gene is TRBV4-1, the J gene TRBJ2-7, with 7 bases matching TRBD1. The germline V gene encodes CDR1 MGHRA and CDR2 YSYEKL. CDR3 length: 16 residues. The V and J ends lost 4 bases and 5 bases, in that order; junction bases with no gene match: 14. In nucleotides, the CDR3 is TGCGCCAGCAGCCGACTACCCGGGCAGGGGGTCCACGAGCAGTACTTC. Translation gives CASSRLPGQGVHEQYF.

This clone has more than one count but fewer than ten. The chain recombines TRBV24-1 with TRBJ2-1, with TRBD2 matching over 13 bases. V was clipped by 4 bases and J by 7 bases; unmatched bases: 3. The CDR3 spans 15 residues. Per the germline V gene, CDR1 is KGHDR and CDR2 is SFDVKD. CDR3 coding DNA: TGTGCCACCAGTGACCGGACTAGCGGGAGTAATGAGCAGTTCTTC. Amino acid sequence: CATSDRTSGSNEQFF.